This T cell receptor (beta chain) was retrieved from a study of blood T cell repertoires in COVID-19. Background on the study: The United States, Italy and Spain supplied acute and convalescent COVID-19 samples.

Some clones are missing from TCRdb's copy, which holds only in-frame ones; the method was immunoSEQ multiplex PCR. The sample carries roughly 100,000 clones, about 78% recorded once. Germline V lookup: CDR1 SGHTA, CDR2 FQGNSA. V lost 4 bases, J lost 5 bases, and 14 bases lay in between. The CDR3 length is 15 residues. J is TRBJ2-2 and V is TRBV7-2, with D possibly being TRBD2 (7 bases). This receptor was identified in a man aged 55 to 69 with active or convalescent COVID-19. The specimen sequenced was peripheral blood. The CDR3 here is CASSYGRGRTGELFF. The CDR3 nucleotides are TGTGCCAGCAGCTATGGGAGGGGGAGGACCGGGGAGCTGTTTTTT.